Below are 7 T cell receptor beta chains sequenced from a single sample in a study of blood T cell repertoires in COVID-19. Repertoires were generated with immunoSEQ multiplex PCR, while TCRdb's copy carries only in-frame clones and drops some. The sample consists of approximately 150,000 clones, approximately 84% of them appearing once. Sequenced: peripheral blood. Receptors originate from a woman in her sixties with acute or convalescent COVID-19.

V usage is TRBV4-1 and J usage is TRBJ2-7; 10 positions agree with TRBD1. This CDR3 is 16 amino acids long. Unmatched junction bases numbered 4, after V lost 1 base and J lost 1 base. The germline V gene encodes CDR1 MGHRA and CDR2 YSYEKL. The CDR3 sequence: CASSQVGTGASYEQYF. In DNA form, the CDR3 reads TGCGCCAGCAGCCAAGTCGGGACAGGGGCGTCCTACGAGCAGTACTTC.

The rearrangement uses TRBV7-7 and TRBJ2-7, with TRBD1 matching over 7 bases. Trimming cost V 3 bases and J 4 bases; bases outside gene matches: 3. Germline V gives CDR1 SSHAT, CDR2 FNYEAQ (reference sequence). The CDR3 extends over 13 amino acids. The DNA of the CDR3 is TGTGCCAGCAGCTTGCGGACAGGTTACGAGCAGTACTTC. Its translation is CASSLRTGYEQYF.

This sequence joins TRBV12-3 or TRBV12-4 and TRBJ1-2; D may be TRBD1 (5 bases). The V end was cut by 6 bases, the J end by 4 bases, with 9 bases between. This CDR3 is built from 12 residues. The CDR3: CASRSTAYGYTF. For the CDR3, the DNA is TGTGCCAGCAGGTCGACAGCCTATGGCTACACCTTC.

A single count supports this clone. This sequence joins TRBV30 and TRBJ2-5; D possibly corresponds to TRBD2 (5 bases). The CDR3 covers 13 residues. CDR1 and CDR2 from the germline V gene are GTSNPN and SVGIG (reference sequence). With 2 bases removed from V and 2 bases from J, the gap between germline ends came to 9 bases. The CDR3 region is CAWSSGSQETQYF. As DNA, the CDR3 is TGTGCCTGGAGTTCGGGGAGTCAAGAGACCCAGTACTTC.

The chain recombines TRBV27 with TRBJ2-7; 7 bases are a match to TRBD1. The germline gives CDR1 MNHEY, CDR2 SMNVEV (reference sequence). V lost 0 bases, J lost 1 base, and 6 bases stayed unmatched. The CDR3 has 16 amino acids. The CDR3 region is CASSLSKWDRSYEQYF. Here the CDR3 DNA reads TGTGCCAGCAGTTTATCGAAATGGGACAGATCCTACGAGCAGTACTTC.

The rearrangement joins TRBV7-8 to TRBJ1-1; TRBD1 aligns across 8 bases. CDR1 SGHVS and CDR2 FQNEAQ come from the germline V gene. Trimming at V came to 5 bases and at J to 0 bases, leaving 8 bases not matched to a gene. The CDR3 length is 16 residues. CDR3 sequence reads: CASSRPRQGMNTEAFF. DNA for the CDR3: TGTGCCAGCAGCAGACCCCGACAGGGGATGAACACTGAAGCTTTCTTT.

The chain couples TRBV28 to TRBJ2-7; weak D call: TRBD2 (5 bases). The CDR3 consists of 13 residues. V was shortened by 6 bases and J by 3 bases, with 12 bases between the two germline ends. Germline loops: CDR1 MDHEN, CDR2 SYDVKM. For the CDR3, the DNA is TGTGCCAGCAGAGGACTCCCACTCTACGAGCAGTACTTC. Translated: CASRGLPLYEQYF.